Below, 29 T cell receptor beta chains from the same sample are listed, as sequenced in a study of T cells after yellow fever vaccination. TCRdb re-analysed the 5' RACE reads in MiXCR, keeping a single row per CDR3 protein. The sample yields about 49,000 distinct CDR3 sequences, roughly 7.5% seen once. Sample: CD8+ T cells sorted from PBMCs, taken more than 14 days after the first yellow fever vaccination. All receptors come from a man younger than 35 who received the YFV17D yellow fever vaccine.

In its sample, this clonotype was seen many times. The chain has TRBV7-9 and TRBJ2-3; weak D call: TRBD2 (6 bases). This CDR3 region has 16 residues. V was trimmed by 4 bases and J by 2 bases, leaving 16 bases between them. The V gene's germline CDR1 is SEHNR and CDR2 FQNEAQ (reference sequence). Here the CDR3 reads CASSSPGTDHTDTQYF. The CDR3 DNA is TGTGCCAGCAGCTCGCCTGGGACTGATCACACAGATACGCAGTATTTT.

To note about this clonotype: Being one base from a much bigger clone, this may be a read error. The gene calls are TRBV4-1 and TRBJ1-1; 9 bases fit TRBD1. The germline CDR1 and CDR2 sequences are MGHRA and YSYEKL. The V segment lost 7 bases and the J segment 4 bases; nucleotides outside the gene matches: 13. The CDR3 has 16 amino acids. The CDR3 DNA is TGCGCCAGCATCTATCACAGGGGGCGAGGGGGCACTGAAGCTTTCTTT. Residues: CASIYHRGRGGTEAFF.

The J gene is TRBJ1-5, the V gene TRBV19; D uncertain. V was trimmed by 7 bases and J by 0 bases, leaving 7 bases between them. The CDR3 has 13 amino acids. Germline CDR1 reads LNHDA; CDR2 reads SQIVND (reference sequence). The CDR3: CASKGYSNQPQHF. In DNA form, the CDR3 reads TGTGCCAGTAAAGGGTATAGCAATCAGCCCCAGCATTTT. Together with reference TRBV19 and TRBJ1-5, the CDR3 gives the full variable domain: DGGITQSPKYLFRKEGQNVTLSCEQNLNHDAMYWYRQDPGQGLRLIYYSQIVNDFQKGDIAEGYSVSREKKESFPLTVTSAQKNPTAFYLCASKGYSNQPQHFGDGTRLSIL.

V is TRBV28 and J is TRBJ2-3; D is possibly TRBD2 (7 bases). Germline CDR1 is MDHEN and CDR2 is SYDVKM. V lost 8 bases and J lost 1, with 16 bases in between. CDR3 length: 15 residues. The CDR3: CASPPGGGRTDTQYF. CDR3 DNA: TGTGCCAGCCCGCCTGGGGGGGGCCGCACAGATACGCAGTATTTT.

This clonotype was seen at least ten times. This chain joins TRBV7-9 and TRBJ2-1; TRBD2 matches at 7 bases. The CDR3 covers 13 residues. Germline CDR1 and CDR2: SEHNR and FQNEAQ (reference sequence). V was pared by 3 bases and J by 9 bases, with 5 bases of the junction left unmatched. The CDR3 region is CASSFPGRGEQFF. In DNA form, the CDR3 reads TGTGCCAGCAGCTTTCCGGGGAGGGGTGAGCAGTTCTTC.

This clonotype has a handful of counts. The chain combines TRBV27 with TRBJ1-1; TRBD1 is a possible D gene (6 bases). This CDR3 has 17 residues. Trimming removed 2 bases from V and 1 base from J, with 17 bases in between. Germline CDR1 reads MNHEY; CDR2 reads SMNVEV (reference sequence). The CDR3 nucleotides are TGTGCCAGCAGTTTACCGCCAGGGGTGGGCCCGAACACTGAAGCTTTCTTT. Translated, it gives CASSLPPGVGPNTEAFF.

This clonotype came up many times. This sequence joins TRBV27 and TRBJ2-2, with D maybe TRBD1 (6 bases). Trimming left V 6 bases short and J 6 bases short, with 20 bases between. The CDR3 has 16 amino acids. The germline V gene encodes CDR1 MNHEY and CDR2 SMNVEV (reference sequence). The CDR3 DNA reads TGTGCCAGCAGCCGTCAGGGGTGGGATCTGGCCGGGGAGCTGTTTTTT. The encoded protein is CASSRQGWDLAGELFF.

There are many counts of this clonotype. The rearrangement uses TRBV9 and TRBJ2-5, with D uncertain. Trimming left V 4 bases short and J 7 bases short, with 23 bases between. CDR3 length: 16 residues. CDR1 is SGDLS and CDR2 is YYNGEE in the germline V gene. CDR3 DNA: TGTGCCAGCAGCACCAATTCTCCGGGCCTAATGGGGACCCAGTACTTC. Protein sequence: CASSTNSPGLMGTQYF. Supplemented by reference TRBV9 and TRBJ2-5, the full variable domain reads DSGVTQTPKHLITATGQRVTLRCSPRSGDLSVYWYQQSLDQGLQFLIQYYNGEERAKGNILERFSAQQFPDLHSELNLSSLELGDSALYFCASSTNSPGLMGTQYFGPGTRLLVL.

The chain couples TRBV12-3 or TRBV12-4 to TRBJ1-2, with D possibly matching TRBD1 (6 bases). This CDR3 comprises 13 residues. Trimming removed 4 bases at V and 8 bases at J, with 14 bases between. The CDR3 DNA sequence: TGTGCCAGCAGTTCGCGGGACATCGTCGGCTACACCTTC. Protein sequence: CASSSRDIVGYTF.

The chain is built from TRBV12-3 or TRBV12-4 and TRBJ1-2, with D unclear. The V end was cut by 3 bases, the J end by 4 bases, with 3 bases between. There are 11 residues in the CDR3. The CDR3 region has the DNA TGTGCCAGCAGTTTCGGCTATGGCTACACCTTC. Its protein is CASSFGYGYTF.

In its sample, this clonotype was seen many times. The rearrangement links TRBV24-1 to TRBJ1-2, with 10 positions matching TRBD1. The germline V gene has CDR1 KGHDR and CDR2 SFDVKD. The CDR3 is 20 residues long. Trimming cost V 9 bases and J 4 bases; bases outside gene matches: 25. Written as DNA, the CDR3 is TGTGCCACCGGCCCCCGTCGCAACCTATGGGACAGGGGATCCCCCTATGGCTACACCTTC. It yields the protein CATGPRRNLWDRGSPYGYTF.

Many counts were recorded for this clonotype. The chain uses TRBV4-3 and TRBJ2-1; D gene ambiguous. Germline CDR1 reads LGHNA; CDR2 reads YSLEER. The CDR3 covers 18 residues. V was pared by 1 base and J by 0 bases, with 16 bases between. In DNA form, the CDR3 reads TGCGCCAGCAGCCAAGCTTCTCACGTCCCGAGCTCCTACAATGAGCAGTTCTTC. This gives the protein CASSQASHVPSSYNEQFF.

This clonotype was counted ten times or more. The rearrangement joins TRBV6-1 to TRBJ2-7; 8 positions agree with TRBD1. CDR1 and CDR2 from the germline V gene are MNHNS and SASEGT. V was pared by 2 bases and J by 4 bases, with 10 bases of the junction left unmatched. CDR3 length: 16 residues. The CDR3 loop reads CASSESVAGGAYEQYF. The CDR3, as DNA: TGTGCCAGCAGTGAAAGCGTGGCAGGGGGCGCGTACGAGCAGTACTTC.

Comments on this clonotype: A much larger clone differs from this one at a single base, so this may be a read error. The chain has TRBV6-2 or TRBV6-3 and TRBJ1-6, with D unresolved. Germline V gene sequence: CDR1 MNHEY, CDR2 SVGEGT. This CDR3 has 12 residues. This CDR3 is CASTYGPAALHF. DNA for the CDR3: TGTGCCAGCACTTACGGCCCCGCGGCCCTCCACTTT.

This clonotype was recorded many times. V usage is TRBV9 and J usage is TRBJ1-2, with D possibly being TRBD1 (5 bases). Germline values: CDR1 SGDLS, CDR2 YYNGEE. This CDR3 has 15 amino acids. Between the trimmed V and J ends, which lost 3 bases and 1 base, there was a span of 13 bases. The DNA for the CDR3 is TGTGCCAGCAGCGCCGACAGTTCCGTTAACTATGGCTACACCTTC. Encoded protein: CASSADSSVNYGYTF.

There are many counts of this clonotype. This chain connects TRBV7-9 to TRBJ1-4; D is unresolved. Germline V lookup: CDR1 SEHNR, CDR2 FQNEAQ (reference sequence). Trimming left V 4 bases short and J 8 bases short, with 14 bases between. The CDR3 loop spans 14 amino acids. The DNA for the CDR3 is TGTGCCAGCAGCTCGGGAAGGGTCGGGGAAAAACTGTTTTTT. Its translation: CASSSGRVGEKLFF.

In this sample, this clonotype turned up many times. The rearrangement joins TRBV19 to TRBJ2-3; maybe TRBD2 (6 bases). The V end was cut by 0 bases, the J end by 2 bases, with 12 bases between. CDR1 and CDR2 from the germline V gene are LNHDA and SQIVND (reference sequence). CDR3 length: 16 residues. CDR3 loop: CASSIDGEVHTDTQYF. The CDR3 DNA follows: TGTGCCAGTAGTATAGACGGGGAGGTCCACACAGATACGCAGTATTTT.

This clonotype showed up many times. This chain joins TRBV7-2 and TRBJ1-1; D gene uncertain. Per the germline V gene, CDR1 is SGHTA and CDR2 is FQGNSA. CDR3 length: 12 residues. Trimming took off 5 bases at V and 4 bases at J, with 8 bases between the two ends. The CDR3 reads CASSLWGTEAFF. The CDR3 DNA is TGTGCCAGCAGCCTTTGGGGCACTGAAGCTTTCTTT.

V and J are TRBV6-5 and TRBJ2-3; D may correspond to TRBD1 or TRBD2 (5 bases each). The CDR3 loop spans 16 amino acids. The germline V and J ends were trimmed by 4 bases and 13 bases, with 27 bases remaining between them. Germline V lookup: CDR1 MNHEY, CDR2 SVGAGI. This CDR3 reads CASSSGTEYLSGAKYF. The CDR3 region has the DNA TGTGCCAGCAGTTCAGGGACGGAGTACCTGAGTGGCGCAAAGTATTTT.

This clonotype has ten or more counts. CDR3: CASSHQGTEAFF. As DNA, the CDR3 is TGTGCCAGCAGCCACCAGGGGACTGAAGCTTTCTTT. The chain carries TRBV14 and TRBJ1-1; D possibly corresponds to TRBD1 (6 bases). The CDR3 consists of 12 residues. Trimming took 3 bases from V and 5 from J, leaving 7 bases between them. Germline V gene sequence: CDR1 SGHDN, CDR2 FVKESK.

Ten or more counts support this clonotype. This chain links TRBV7-2 with TRBJ2-2; no firm D call. Looked up from germline, CDR1 is SGHTA and CDR2 is FQGNSA. There are 18 residues in the CDR3. Trimming took off 0 bases at V and 4 bases at J, with 18 bases between the two ends. This CDR3 reads CASSLALVGPPGTGELFF. Here the CDR3 DNA reads TGTGCCAGCAGCTTAGCGTTGGTGGGTCCCCCCGGCACCGGGGAGCTGTTTTTT.

This chain uses TRBV5-1 with TRBJ2-3, with D possibly TRBD2 on 6 matching bases. The CDR3 extends over 14 amino acids. The germline gives CDR1 SGHRS, CDR2 YFSETQ. Trimming took off 5 bases at V and 3 bases at J, with 13 bases between the two ends. CDR3 DNA: TGCGCCAGCAGTCGGGGGATTCGGACAGATACGCAGTATTTT. Its protein is CASSRGIRTDTQYF.

Points on this clonotype: A much larger clone differs by one base, so this may be a read error. This sequence joins TRBV20-1 and TRBJ1-2; weak D call: TRBD1 (6 bases). CDR3 length equals 13 residues. Trimming pared 1 base from V and 4 bases from J, leaving 10 bases between. Germline V CDR1 and CDR2: DFQATT, SNEGSKA (reference sequence). The CDR3 DNA follows: TGCAGTGCTAGAGGACAGGCGATCTATGGCTACACCTTC. This encodes CSARGQAIYGYTF.

This clonotype was counted at least ten times. The chain uses TRBV4-3 and TRBJ1-2; 12 bases are shared with TRBD1. The CDR3 runs 15 residues. Per the germline V gene, CDR1 is LGHNA and CDR2 is YSLEER. V lost 4 bases and J lost 4; bases outside the gene matches: 4. CDR3 in amino acids: CASSRGTGGFYGYTF. The CDR3 DNA reads TGCGCCAGCAGCCGAGGGACAGGGGGCTTCTATGGCTACACCTTC.

This clonotype was picked up many times. The gene calls are TRBV7-3 and TRBJ2-3, with D unresolved. Germline CDR1 is SGHTA and CDR2 is FQGTGA. There are 12 residues in the CDR3. V lost 5 bases and J lost 6, with 9 bases in between. CDR3 coding DNA: TGTGCCAGCAGCGCCCCAGGCGATACGCAGTATTTT. Translation gives CASSAPGDTQYF.

This clonotype was seen ten or more times. The chain recombines TRBV5-6 with TRBJ2-5; tentative D call: TRBD1 (6 bases). Trimming took off 4 bases at V and 4 bases at J, with 14 bases between the two ends. The CDR3 covers 14 residues. Germline V gene data show CDR1 as SGHDT and CDR2 as YYEEEE. The CDR3 region is CASSDRDIGETQYF. For the CDR3, the DNA is TGTGCCAGCAGCGATCGGGACATCGGAGAGACCCAGTACTTC. The entire variable domain, with the rest obtained from reference TRBV5-6 and TRBJ2-5, is as follows: DAGVTQSPTHLIKTRGQQVTLRCSPKSGHDTVSWYQQALGQGPQFIFQYYEEEERQRGNFPDRFSGHQFPNYSSELNVNALLLGDSALYLCASSDRDIGETQYFGPGTRLLVL.

The V and J genes are TRBV12-3 or TRBV12-4 and TRBJ1-2, with D unclear. The CDR3 sequence is 13 residues long. Trimming took off 7 bases at V and 8 bases at J, with 17 bases between the two ends. The CDR3 DNA reads as TGTGCCAGCACGTCCTTTACGCTCGGGGGCTACACCTTC. Residues: CASTSFTLGGYTF.

This clonotype was picked up many times. This chain links TRBV7-9 with TRBJ2-5; D may be TRBD1 or TRBD2 (5 bases each). The length of the CDR3 is 13 residues. V lost 5 bases and J lost 6, with 13 bases in between. The germline V gene has CDR1 SEHNR and CDR2 FQNEAQ (reference sequence). This chain's CDR3 is CASSAGTTQTQYF. CDR3 nucleotide sequence: TGTGCCAGCAGCGCCGGGACGACACAGACCCAGTACTTC.

This clonotype was seen at least ten times. V gene TRBV6-6 combines with J gene TRBJ1-1; D is uncertain. Trimming took off 6 bases at V and 11 bases at J, with 19 bases between the two ends. The CDR3 contains 13 residues. Germline values: CDR1 MNHNY, CDR2 SVGAGI (reference sequence). DNA of the CDR3: TGTGCCAGCAGCCCCTACTCCCCAGAGGGTGCTTTCTTT. Amino acids: CASSPYSPEGAFF.